Following are 5 T cell receptor beta chains from one sample sequenced in a study of blood T cell repertoires in COVID-19. Generated by immunoSEQ multiplex PCR, the TCRdb table keeps only in-frame clones and is missing some. The repertoire holds around 84,000 clones, with about 73% as singletons. The sample was peripheral blood. The receptors come from a man aged 60-69 years with COVID-19, enrolled during active disease.

This clone was observed a few times. The genes are TRBV5-1 and TRBJ2-2; D may be TRBD1 (5 bases). CDR3 size: 16 residues. Germline V CDR1 and CDR2: SGHRS, YFSETQ. Trimming removed 5 bases from V and 0 bases from J, with 14 bases in between. The DNA for the CDR3 is TGCGCCAGCAGTGATCAAATCAGGGCGAACACCGGGGAGCTGTTTTTT. Amino acid sequence: CASSDQIRANTGELFF.

The chain links TRBV14 to TRBJ2-2, with 8 nucleotides matching TRBD1. V was pared by 1 base and J by 5 bases, with 3 bases of the junction left unmatched. The CDR3 extends over 15 amino acids. Germline V gene lookup returns CDR1 SGHDN and CDR2 FVKESK. The CDR3 is CASSQARTGTGELFF. In DNA, the CDR3 is TGTGCCAGCAGCCAAGCCCGGACAGGGACCGGGGAGCTGTTTTTT.

The rearrangement joins TRBV7-9 to TRBJ1-1; no firm D call. Trimming removed 1 base at V and 4 bases at J, with 13 bases between. The germline CDR1 and CDR2 sequences are SEHNR and FQNEAQ (reference sequence). The CDR3 totals 15 residues. This CDR3 is CASSLGSPRGTEAFF. CDR3 coding DNA: TGTGCCAGCAGCTTAGGATCGCCCCGGGGCACTGAAGCTTTCTTT.

The CDR3 here is CASSYDWGGGTEAFF. The CDR3 nucleotides read TGTGCCAGCAGTTACGACTGGGGCGGGGGCACTGAAGCTTTCTTT. This chain connects TRBV6-5 to TRBJ1-1; tentative D call: TRBD1 (5 bases). CDR1 MNHEY and CDR2 SVGAGI come from the germline V gene. There are 15 residues in the CDR3. V lost 2 bases and J 4 bases, leaving 14 bases between the germline ends.

This chain joins TRBV3-1 (or the pseudogene TRBV3-2) and TRBJ2-7; tentatively, D is TRBD1 (6 bases). The germline V gene has CDR1 LGHDT and CDR2 YNNKEL (reference sequence). The CDR3 extends over 14 amino acids. Trimming left V 7 bases short and J 3 bases short, with 16 bases between. This CDR3 is CASTVNRAHYEQYF. The CDR3 bases are TGTGCCAGCACCGTTAACAGGGCTCACTACGAGCAGTACTTC.